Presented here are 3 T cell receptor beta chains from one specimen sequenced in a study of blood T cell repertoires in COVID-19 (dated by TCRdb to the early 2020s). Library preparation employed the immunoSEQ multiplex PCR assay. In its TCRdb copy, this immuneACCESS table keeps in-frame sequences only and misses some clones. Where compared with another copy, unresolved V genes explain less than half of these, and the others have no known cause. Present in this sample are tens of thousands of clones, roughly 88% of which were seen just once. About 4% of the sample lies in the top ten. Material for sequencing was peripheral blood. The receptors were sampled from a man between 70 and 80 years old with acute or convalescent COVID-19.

CDR3: CASSLDGQIYHTEAFF. The CDR3 nucleotides are TGTGCCAGCAGCTTAGATGGACAGATATATCACACTGAAGCTTTCTTT. This chain connects TRBV7-2 to TRBJ1-1; tentative D call: TRBD1 (6 bases). The germline V gene encodes CDR1 SGHTA and CDR2 FQGNSA. Trimming pared 1 base from V and 3 bases from J, leaving 15 bases between. This CDR3 contains 16 residues.

The CDR3 bases are TGTGCCAGCAGTTTATGGAGGACAGGGGGTACTGAGCAGTTCTTC. Its translation is CASSLWRTGGTEQFF. The V gene is TRBV28, the J gene TRBJ2-1, with 10 bases lining up with TRBD1. Germline assignment: CDR1 MDHEN and CDR2 SYDVKM. The CDR3 runs to 15 residues. V trimming: 0 bases; J trimming: 9 bases; junction bases outside the gene matches: 5.

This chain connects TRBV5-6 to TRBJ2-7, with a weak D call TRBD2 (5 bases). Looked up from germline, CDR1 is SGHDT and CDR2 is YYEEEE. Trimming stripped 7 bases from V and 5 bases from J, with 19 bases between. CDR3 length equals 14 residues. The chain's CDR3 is CASAGASSFNEQYF. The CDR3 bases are TGTGCCAGCGCAGGAGCGTCTAGCTTCAACGAGCAGTACTTC.